These 9 T cell receptor beta chains were all obtained from the same sample, sequenced in a study of cytomegalovirus exposure and HLA in healthy donors. Assay: immunoSEQ multiplex PCR; the TCRdb copy retains only in-frame clones and omits some. In the table there are 180,000 or so clones, roughly 86% of which are singletons. The specimen was PBMCs. All receptors derive from a young man in good health and CMV-seropositive.

This chain uses TRBV25-1 with TRBJ2-1; TRBD2 is a possible D gene (6 bases). Germline loops: CDR1 MGHDK, CDR2 SYGVNS. The V and J ends lost 2 bases and 11 bases respectively, with 22 bases between them. The CDR3 spans 16 residues. This CDR3 reads CASSEMGWASESQQFF. The CDR3 DNA is TGTGCCAGCAGTGAAATGGGTTGGGCTAGCGAGAGTCAGCAGTTCTTC.

The chain links TRBV4-1 to TRBJ2-2; the D is unclear. Between the trimmed V and J ends, which lost 1 base and 3 bases, there was a span of 3 bases. The CDR3 contains 13 residues. Germline V gene sequence: CDR1 MGHRA, CDR2 YSYEKL. For the CDR3, the DNA is TGCGCCAGCAGCCAAGTCGACACCGGGGAGCTGTTTTTT. Translation: CASSQVDTGELFF.

The gene calls are TRBV6-6 and TRBJ1-5, with TRBD1 identical over 9 bases. This CDR3 is built from 15 residues. After removal of 7 bases from V and 2 bases from J, the junction contained 6 bases not matched to a gene. Germline lookup yields CDR1 MNHNY and CDR2 SVGAGI (reference sequence). CDR3 sequence: CASTPTGGGNQPQHF. The CDR3 DNA reads as TGTGCCAGCACCCCAACAGGGGGCGGCAATCAGCCCCAGCATTTT.

The J gene is TRBJ1-1, the V gene TRBV4-3; D ambiguous. CDR3 length equals 14 residues. Looked up from germline, CDR1 is LGHNA and CDR2 is YSLEER. V lost 0 bases and J lost 10, with 15 bases in between. As DNA, the CDR3 is TGCGCCAGCAGCCAAGATTTGGCGCTGCGGGGAGCTTTCTTT. As protein: CASSQDLALRGAFF.

The chain uses TRBV7-2 and TRBJ2-3, with 9 nucleotides matching TRBD2. Germline CDR1 and CDR2: SGHTA and FQGNSA. The CDR3 runs 15 residues. The V segment lost 3 bases and the J segment 2 bases; nucleotides outside the gene matches: 3. CDR3 region: CASSFERGVTDTQYF. In DNA form, the CDR3 reads TGTGCCAGCAGCTTTGAGCGGGGGGTCACAGATACGCAGTATTTT.

In its sample, this clone was seen once. The chain uses TRBV11-3 and TRBJ1-2, with D perhaps TRBD1 (6 bases). V was clipped by 2 bases and J by 7 bases, with 17 bases between them. Germline lookup yields CDR1 SGHNT and CDR2 YENEEA. This CDR3 has 15 amino acids. The CDR3 region is CASSLRGATGFGYTF. CDR3 nucleotides: TGTGCCAGCAGCTTAAGGGGCGCGACAGGATTTGGCTACACCTTC.

This clone was picked up one time. The J gene is TRBJ1-2, the V gene TRBV21-1; the DNA was not used to check the table's D call, TRBD1. TRBV21-1 is listed as a pseudogene. There are 16 residues in the CDR3. CDR3 in amino acids: CASSKRPQHYNYGYTF. The CDR3 nucleotides read TGTGCCAGCAGCAAACGACCACAGCATTACAACTATGGCTACACCTTC.

CDR3 bases: TGTGCCAGCAGTTCCCCAACGGGGAACACTGAAGCTTTCTTT. This gives the protein CASSSPTGNTEAFF. This chain joins TRBV28 and TRBJ1-1; D is ambiguous. The V end lost 4 bases, the J end lost 1 base, and 10 bases lay between the germline ends. The V gene's germline CDR1 is MDHEN and CDR2 SYDVKM. The CDR3 totals 14 residues.

The rearrangement uses TRBV7-9 and TRBJ2-1; no clear D. There are 11 residues in the CDR3. CDR1 and CDR2 from the germline V gene are SEHNR and FQNEAQ (reference sequence). V was trimmed by 10 bases and J by 6 bases, leaving 10 bases between them. CDR3 nucleotides: TGTGCCACTGAATACGGCAATGAGCAGTTCTTC. Amino acids: CATEYGNEQFF.